The rows below give T cell receptor beta chains drawn from one sample of a study of blood T cell repertoires in COVID-19. This table comes from immunoSEQ multiplex PCR, and its TCRdb copy is limited to in-frame clones, with some not included. Seen here are 180,000 or so clones, approximately 85% observed once, and the top ten hold more than 2.5%. The source material was peripheral blood. The receptors were gathered from a man in his sixties with acute or convalescent COVID-19. Both conserved end residues are trimmed from each CDR3.

V	J	CDR3
TRBV6-4	TRBJ1-1	ASTNRDMYRLFPEAF
TRBV19	TRBJ2-6	ASSIVLISGANVLT
TRBV4-3	TRBJ2-5	ASSPGQGGQGETQY
TRBV2	TRBJ1-3	ASRLIRGLHSGNTIY
TRBV5-5	TRBJ1-2	ASSNTMTGLYGYT
TRBV19	TRBJ2-2	ASCKDIPNTGELF
TRBV6-5	TRBJ2-2	ASRRNTGELF
TRBV6-7	TRBJ1-5	ASSGTEPNQPQH
TRBV29-1	TRBJ2-1	SVEARWANEQF
TRBV6-5	TRBJ1-4	ASSLGGTGSEKLF
TRBV6-4	TRBJ2-3	ASSRVARGDTQY
TRBV7-6	TRBJ2-5	ASSSGTGAETQY
TRBV20-1	TRBJ2-1	SASAGEYNEQF
TRBV19	TRBJ1-5	ASSPGQGGGQPQH
TRBV18	TRBJ1-1	ASSPNAGPVTEAF
TRBV19	TRBJ2-7	ASSFLGGEQY
TRBV18	TRBJ2-7	ASSPPARATGSEQY
TRBV5-4	TRBJ2-5	ASSLGAGIKEETQY
TRBV28	TRBJ1-1	ASSQAKAF
TRBV15	TRBJ2-5	ATSRRGQQETQY
TRBV19	TRBJ1-4	ASSLGTVKEKLF
TRBV5-1	TRBJ2-5	ASTRDLQETQY
TRBV28	TRBJ1-5	ASSLQRQGRQPQH
TRBV6-5	TRBJ1-6	ASSLRDSNSPLH
TRBV9	TRBJ1-3	ASSVGGSSGNTIY
TRBV19	TRBJ1-3	ASSTLDRAYSGNTIY
TRBV19	TRBJ1-1	ASSTGIAAGRTEAF
TRBV4-3	TRBJ1-1	ASSQVTGNTEAF